This T cell receptor (beta chain) was recovered during a study of cytomegalovirus exposure and HLA in healthy donors. Study findings and constraints: A subsequent analysis found that TCR clusters from the first cohort also tended to co-occur in the roughly 120 validation repertoires, with less than 95% of cluster scores above 0. Published work reported that the classifier diagnosed cytomegalovirus status with high specificity and sensitivity. According to the study, around 150 TCR beta chains were cytomegalovirus-associated.

Comment on this clone: The antigen is undetermined.

TCRdb's copy holds only in-frame clones and misses some; the assay was immunoSEQ multiplex PCR. Among 110,000 to 150,000 clones listed, 94% were seen once. Germline V gene sequence: CDR1 MDHEN, CDR2 SYDVKM. With 7 bases removed from V and 6 bases from J, the gap between germline ends came to 15 bases. CDR3 length: 13 residues. The chain couples TRBV28 to TRBJ1-1; weak D call: TRBD1 (5 bases). Sequenced: PBMCs. This clonotype originated in a man between 18 and 29 years old in good health and CMV-seropositive. CDR3 in amino acids: CASTTQGHAEAFF. CDR3 nucleotides: TGTGCCAGCACCACCCAGGGCCACGCTGAAGCTTTCTTT.